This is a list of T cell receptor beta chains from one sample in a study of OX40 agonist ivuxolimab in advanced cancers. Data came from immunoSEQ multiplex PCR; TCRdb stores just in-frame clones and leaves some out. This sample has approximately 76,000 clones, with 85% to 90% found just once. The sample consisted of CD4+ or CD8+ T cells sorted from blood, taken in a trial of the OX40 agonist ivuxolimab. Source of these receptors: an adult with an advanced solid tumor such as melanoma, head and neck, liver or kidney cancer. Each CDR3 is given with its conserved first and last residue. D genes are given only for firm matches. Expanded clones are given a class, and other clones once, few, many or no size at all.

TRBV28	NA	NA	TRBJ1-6	CASSSGPSPLHF	TGTGCCAGCAGTTCGGGCCCTTCACCCCTCCACTTT
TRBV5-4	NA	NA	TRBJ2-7	CASGRGGASDSSYEQYF	TGTGCCAGCGGGAGGGGGGGCGCGAGCGACAGCTCCTACGAGCAGTACTTC
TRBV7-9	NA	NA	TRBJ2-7	CASSPHGLRVEQYF	TGTGCCAGCAGCCCCCACGGCCTACGGGTCGAGCAGTACTTC
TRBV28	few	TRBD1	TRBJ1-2	CASRGGQGAYGYTF	TGTGCCAGCAGGGGGGGACAGGGGGCTTATGGCTACACCTTC
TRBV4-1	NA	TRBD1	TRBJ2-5	CASSQDLRVTGQETQYF	TGCGCCAGCAGCCAAGATCTAAGGGTGACAGGGCAAGAGACCCAGTACTTC
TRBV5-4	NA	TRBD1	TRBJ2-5	CASSPHYSTGSSETQYF	TGTGCCAGCAGCCCCCACTATTCGACAGGGAGTTCAGAGACCCAGTACTTC
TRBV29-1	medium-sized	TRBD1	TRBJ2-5	CSVVGRGHETQYF	TGCAGCGTTGTTGGCAGGGGGCACGAGACCCAGTACTTC
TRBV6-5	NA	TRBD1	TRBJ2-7	CASSVRGGNNEQYF	TGTGCCAGCAGCGTCAGAGGGGGCAACAACGAGCAGTACTTC
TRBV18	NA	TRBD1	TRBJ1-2	CASSDGQGYGYTF	TGTGCCAGCTCGGACGGACAGGGCTATGGCTACACCTTC
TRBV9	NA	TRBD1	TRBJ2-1	CASSVVGRGPYNEQFF	TGTGCCAGCAGCGTAGTTGGCAGGGGGCCTTACAATGAGCAGTTCTTC
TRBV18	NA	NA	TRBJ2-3	CASSPPTDTQYF	TGTGCCAGCTCACCACCGACAGATACGCAGTATTTT
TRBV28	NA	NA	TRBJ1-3	CASSPGQGSTIYF	TGTGCCAGCAGTCCCGGACAAGGTTCCACCATATATTTT
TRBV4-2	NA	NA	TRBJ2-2	CASSQDPGRSNTGELFF	TGTGCCAGCAGCCAAGATCCGGGACGTTCGAACACCGGGGAGCTGTTTTTT
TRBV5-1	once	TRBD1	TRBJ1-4	CASSSSGTDEKLFF	TGCGCCAGCAGCTCAAGTGGGACAGATGAAAAACTGTTTTTT
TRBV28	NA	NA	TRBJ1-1	CASREQGGTEAFF	TGTGCCAGCAGGGAGCAGGGAGGCACTGAAGCTTTCTTT
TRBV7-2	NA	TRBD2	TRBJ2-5	CASSPGGLAGGRETQYF	TGTGCCAGCAGCCCGGGGGGGCTAGCGGGAGGAAGAGAGACCCAGTACTTC
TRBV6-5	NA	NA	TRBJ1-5	CASSATALSNQPQHF	TGTGCCAGCTCTGCGACAGCCCTTAGCAATCAGCCCCAGCATTTT
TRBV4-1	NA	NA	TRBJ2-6	CASSQVLSGANVLTF	TGCGCCAGCAGCCAAGTACTGTCTGGGGCCAACGTCCTGACTTTC
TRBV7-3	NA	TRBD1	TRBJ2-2	CASSLSGTGNTGELFF	TGTGCCAGCAGCTTAAGCGGGACAGGGAACACCGGGGAGCTGTTTTTT
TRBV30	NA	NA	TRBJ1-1	CAWSRDGQSLNTEAFF	TGTGCCTGGAGTCGGGACGGCCAATCCTTGAACACTGAAGCTTTCTTT
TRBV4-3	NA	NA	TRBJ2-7	CASSQVGRDRREQYF	TGCGCCAGCAGCCAAGTCGGCAGGGATCGGCGGGAGCAGTACTTC